This T cell receptor (beta chain) was captured by sequencing in a study of control samples from healthy donors and cancer patients. CDR1 is SNHLY and CDR2 is FYNNEI in the germline V gene. This CDR3 comprises 15 residues. V shed 3 bases and J shed 6 bases, with 17 bases lying between them. Repertoires were generated with immunoSEQ multiplex PCR, while TCRdb's copy carries only in-frame clones and drops some. The sample lists around 99,000 clones; roughly 90% were seen once. In its sample, this clone was seen once. Source material: blood. V is TRBV2 and J is TRBJ1-1; D may be TRBD1 (6 bases). This receptor was taken from a woman between 45 and 65 years old in good health. DNA of the CDR3: TGTGCCAGCAGTGACGCGGGGGCTGGGGTTTCTGAAGCTTTCTTT. Translation: CASSDAGAGVSEAFF.